These 16 T cell receptor beta chains were all obtained from the same sample, sequenced in a study of cytomegalovirus exposure and HLA in healthy donors. PCR involved 60 Vbeta and 13 Jbeta primers. This table comes from immunoSEQ multiplex PCR, and its TCRdb copy is limited to in-frame clones, with some not included. The profile shows some 110,000 clones, 70% to 85% of them singletons. Input material: PBMCs. These receptors were taken from a woman aged 45-60 years in good health and CMV-seropositive.

The chain uses TRBV5-4 and TRBJ1-1; 7 positions agree with TRBD1. V shed 4 bases, J shed 11 bases, and the junction held 17 bases outside the gene matches. Germline V CDR1 and CDR2: SGHNT, YYREEE (reference sequence). This CDR3 comprises 15 residues. CDR3 in amino acids: CASSPGQEHSREAFF. The CDR3 DNA is TGTGCCAGCAGCCCAGGACAGGAACACTCAAGGGAGGCTTTCTTT.

This chain uses TRBV29-1 with TRBJ2-3; TRBD2 agrees at 13 bases. The V gene's germline CDR1 is SQVTM and CDR2 ANQGSEA. The CDR3 consists of 17 residues. With V trimmed by 6 bases and J by 0 bases, 9 bases remained unmatched. CDR3 in amino acids: CSVLRLAGGASTDTQYF. The CDR3 coding sequence is TGCAGCGTGCTCCGACTAGCGGGGGGCGCTAGCACAGATACGCAGTATTTT.

The V and J genes are TRBV5-1 and TRBJ1-2, with 9 positions matching TRBD1. Trimming at V came to 3 bases and at J to 4 bases, leaving 7 bases not matched to a gene. This CDR3 is built from 15 residues. Germline V gene lookup returns CDR1 SGHRS and CDR2 YFSETQ. The CDR3 is CASSYTGGVGYGYTF. Written as DNA, the CDR3 is TGCGCCAGCAGCTATACAGGGGGCGTTGGCTATGGCTACACCTTC.

The rearrangement joins TRBV10-3 to TRBJ1-1; D gene unclear. V lost 8 bases, J lost 0 bases, and 7 bases lay in between. Germline assignment: CDR1 ENHRY and CDR2 SYGVKD. CDR3 length: 12 amino acids. The CDR3 spells CAIATMNTEAFF. The CDR3 DNA follows: TGTGCCATCGCAACTATGAACACTGAAGCTTTCTTT.

V is TRBV9 and J is TRBJ2-1, with 7 bases matching TRBD1. V dropped 6 bases and J dropped 15; count of bases not matched to a gene: 12. Germline V lookup: CDR1 SGDLS, CDR2 YYNGEE. This CDR3 spans 12 amino acids. The CDR3 DNA reads TGTGCCAGCAACGCATTTGAACAGGGGTTGTTCTTC. It translates to CASNAFEQGLFF.

This sequence joins TRBV9 and TRBJ2-7; D remains ambiguous. The germline V and J ends were trimmed by 0 bases and 7 bases, with 17 bases remaining between them. The CDR3 totals 15 residues. The germline gives CDR1 SGDLS, CDR2 YYNGEE. CDR3 sequence (DNA): TGTGCCAGCAGCGTAGGAACGACGGCCAACGGGGAGCAGTACTTC. Encoded protein: CASSVGTTANGEQYF.

The chain joins TRBV6-5 to TRBJ2-1; 9 bases are a match to TRBD1. Trimming took 6 bases from V and 8 from J; bases not matched to a gene: 11. CDR1 is MNHEY, CDR2 SVGAGI, per germline. The CDR3 spans 15 residues. The CDR3 DNA reads TGTGCCAGCAGGGCCGGGACAGGGTTTATGGATGAGCAGTTCTTC. This sequence encodes CASRAGTGFMDEQFF.

This chain joins TRBV7-2 and TRBJ2-2; D ambiguous. The germline CDR1 and CDR2 sequences are SGHTA and FQGNSA. V shed 1 base and J shed 4 bases, with 10 bases lying between them. CDR3 length: 15 residues. This CDR3 is CASSLGLTVTGELFF. In DNA, the CDR3 is TGTGCCAGCAGCTTAGGCCTTACAGTCACCGGGGAGCTGTTTTTT.

V gene TRBV5-6 combines with J gene TRBJ2-7, with 11 bases matching TRBD2. The CDR3 contains 17 residues. V lost 4 bases, J lost 3 bases, and 12 bases stayed unmatched. Germline V gene data show CDR1 as SGHDT and CDR2 as YYEEEE. The CDR3 is CASSPRSLAGGRYEQYF. CDR3 nucleotide sequence: TGTGCCAGCAGCCCCCGCTCTCTAGCGGGGGGCCGCTACGAGCAGTACTTC. The complete variable domain, with remaining parts taken from reference TRBV5-6 and TRBJ2-7, reads DAGVTQSPTHLIKTRGQQVTLRCSPKSGHDTVSWYQQALGQGPQFIFQYYEEEERQRGNFPDRFSGHQFPNYSSELNVNALLLGDSALYLCASSPRSLAGGRYEQYFGPGTRLTVT.

The chain has TRBV4-3 and TRBJ2-6; 7 bases align to TRBD1. This CDR3 spans 17 amino acids. The V gene end was trimmed by 7 bases and the J gene end by 0 bases; junction bases not matched to a gene: 9. CDR1 and CDR2 from the germline V gene are LGHNA and YSLEER. CDR3 in amino acids: CASTSGTVSSGANVLTF. CDR3 in DNA: TGCGCCAGCACCTCTGGGACAGTCAGCTCTGGGGCCAACGTCCTGACTTTC.

This clone occurred once. The rearrangement uses TRBV6-6 and TRBJ1-5, with D perhaps matching TRBD1 (5 bases). This CDR3 contains 16 residues. Deletions cut 0 bases from V and 6 bases from J, with 15 bases between. From germline, CDR1 is MNHNY and CDR2 SVGAGI (reference sequence). The CDR3 loop is CASSYSVGGAGQPQHF. CDR3 nucleotides: TGTGCCAGCAGTTACTCCGTGGGAGGGGCTGGTCAGCCCCAGCATTTT.

This clone was observed once. This sequence joins TRBV27 and TRBJ1-6, with D possibly being TRBD1 (5 bases). Germline V gene data show CDR1 as MNHEY and CDR2 as SMNVEV (reference sequence). V lost 3 bases and J lost 10, with 22 bases in between. This CDR3 is built from 17 residues. The CDR3 nucleotides are TGTGCCAGCAGTTTCCGGCAGGGAGGGTATTCTAACTCACCCCTCCACTTT. This codes for CASSFRQGGYSNSPLHF.

This clone was recorded a few times. The chain has TRBV7-2 and TRBJ1-1; D is possibly TRBD1 (6 bases). Looked up from germline, CDR1 is SGHTA and CDR2 is FQGNSA. Trimming took 4 bases from V and 2 from J, leaving 14 bases between them. The CDR3 loop spans 15 amino acids. CDR3 in amino acids: CASSSQTGLNTEAFF. The CDR3 DNA is TGTGCCAGCAGCTCCCAAACAGGGTTAAACACTGAAGCTTTCTTT.

As for this clone: Sequence at one end of the junction differs from germline and may be a read error. DNA of the CDR3: TGTGCCAGCAGCCTCCAGGGGATAAACAATGAACAGTTCTTC. Its translation is CASSLQGINNEQFF. This rearrangement joins TRBV7-9 to TRBJ2-1, with a tentative D call TRBD1 (6 bases). Germline V CDR1 and CDR2: SEHNR, FQNEAQ (reference sequence). This CDR3 is 14 amino acids long.

The chain links TRBV28 to TRBJ2-6; D may be TRBD1 (6 bases). Germline lookup yields CDR1 MDHEN and CDR2 SYDVKM. Trimming shortened V by 6 bases and J by 2 bases, and 11 bases separated the two germline ends. CDR3 size: 15 residues. CDR3 sequence reads: CASREQGPGANVLTF. CDR3 coding DNA: TGTGCCAGCAGGGAACAGGGCCCTGGGGCCAACGTCCTGACTTTC.

As for this clone: This sample also contains other DNA sequences that code for the same CDR3. The V and J genes are TRBV19 and TRBJ2-7; 8 nucleotides match TRBD1. The length of the CDR3 is 12 residues. CDR1 LNHDA and CDR2 SQIVND come from the germline V gene (reference sequence). The junction had 1 base not matched to a gene; V was cut back by 5 bases and J by 4 bases. The CDR3 region is CASSGQGYEQYF. CDR3 sequence (DNA): TGTGCCAGTAGTGGACAGGGATACGAGCAGTACTTC. Looking up the rest from reference TRBV19 and TRBJ2-7 gives the full variable domain: DGGITQSPKYLFRKEGQNVTLSCEQNLNHDAMYWYRQDPGQGLRLIYYSQIVNDFQKGDIAEGYSVSREKKESFPLTVTSAQKNPTAFYLCASSGQGYEQYFGPGTRLTVT.